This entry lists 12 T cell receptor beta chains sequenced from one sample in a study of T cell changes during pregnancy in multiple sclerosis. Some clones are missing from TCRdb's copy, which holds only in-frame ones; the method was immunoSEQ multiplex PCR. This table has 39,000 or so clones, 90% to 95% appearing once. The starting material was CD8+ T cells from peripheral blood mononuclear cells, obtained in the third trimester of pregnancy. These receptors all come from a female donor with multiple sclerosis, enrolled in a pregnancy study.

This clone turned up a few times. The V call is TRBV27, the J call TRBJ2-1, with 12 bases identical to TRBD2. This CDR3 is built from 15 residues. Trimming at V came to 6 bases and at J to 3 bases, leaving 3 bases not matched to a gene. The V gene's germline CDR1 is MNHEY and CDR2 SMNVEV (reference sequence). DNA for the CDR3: TGTGCCAGCAGGACTAGCGGGAGTATCTACAATGAGCAGTTCTTC. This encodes CASRTSGSIYNEQFF.

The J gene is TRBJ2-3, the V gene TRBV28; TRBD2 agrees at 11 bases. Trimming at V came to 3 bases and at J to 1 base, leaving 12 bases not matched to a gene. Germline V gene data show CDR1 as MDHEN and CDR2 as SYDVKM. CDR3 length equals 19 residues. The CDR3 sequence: CASSFKGPRTSGRTDTQYF. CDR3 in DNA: TGTGCCAGCAGTTTTAAGGGCCCGAGGACTAGCGGGCGCACAGATACGCAGTATTTT.

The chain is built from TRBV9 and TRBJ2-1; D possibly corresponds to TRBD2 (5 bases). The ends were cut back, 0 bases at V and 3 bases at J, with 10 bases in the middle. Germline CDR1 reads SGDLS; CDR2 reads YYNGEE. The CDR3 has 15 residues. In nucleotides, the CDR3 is TGTGCCAGCAGCGTAGCACCCGGGGACTACAATGAGCAGTTCTTC. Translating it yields CASSVAPGDYNEQFF.

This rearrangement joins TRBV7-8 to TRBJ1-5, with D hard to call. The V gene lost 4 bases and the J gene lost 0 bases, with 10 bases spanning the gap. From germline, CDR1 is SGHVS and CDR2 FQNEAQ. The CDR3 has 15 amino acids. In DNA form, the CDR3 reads TGTGCCAGCAGCTCCGGAGTGGCTAGCAATCAGCCCCAGCATTTT. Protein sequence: CASSSGVASNQPQHF.

In DNA form, the CDR3 reads TGTGCCAGCAGCCCCGGACAGGGTGGGCAGCCCCAGCATTTT. Translating gives CASSPGQGGQPQHF. The rearrangement joins TRBV28 to TRBJ1-5; 8 bases match TRBD1. Unmatched junction bases numbered 8, after V lost 6 bases and J lost 7 bases. CDR1 and CDR2 from the germline V gene are MDHEN and SYDVKM. This CDR3 is built from 14 residues.

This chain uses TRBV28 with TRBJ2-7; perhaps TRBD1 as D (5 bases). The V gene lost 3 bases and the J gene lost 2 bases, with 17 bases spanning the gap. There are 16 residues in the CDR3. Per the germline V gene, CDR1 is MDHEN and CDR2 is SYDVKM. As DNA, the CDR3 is TGTGCCAGCAGTTTCGTACCGGACACCCTCACCTACGAGCAGTACTTC. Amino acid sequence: CASSFVPDTLTYEQYF. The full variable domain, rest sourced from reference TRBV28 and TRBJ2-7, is DVKVTQSSRYLVKRTGEKVFLECVQDMDHENMFWYRQDPGLGLRLIYFSYDVKMKEKGDIPEGYSVSREKKERFSLILESASTNQTSMYLCASSFVPDTLTYEQYFGPGTRLTVT.

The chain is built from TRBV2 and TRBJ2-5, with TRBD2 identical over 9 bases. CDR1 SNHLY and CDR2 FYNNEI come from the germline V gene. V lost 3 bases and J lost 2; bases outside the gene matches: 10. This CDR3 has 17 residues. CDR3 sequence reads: CASSDPGTSFDQETQYF. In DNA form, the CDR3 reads TGTGCCAGCAGTGACCCCGGGACTAGCTTTGATCAAGAGACCCAGTACTTC.

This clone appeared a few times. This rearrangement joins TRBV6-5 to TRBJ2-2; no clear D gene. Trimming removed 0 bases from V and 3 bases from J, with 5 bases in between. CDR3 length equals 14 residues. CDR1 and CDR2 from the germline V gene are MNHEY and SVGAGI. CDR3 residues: CASSYSPYTGELFF. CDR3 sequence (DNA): TGTGCCAGCAGTTACTCCCCGTACACCGGGGAGCTGTTTTTT.

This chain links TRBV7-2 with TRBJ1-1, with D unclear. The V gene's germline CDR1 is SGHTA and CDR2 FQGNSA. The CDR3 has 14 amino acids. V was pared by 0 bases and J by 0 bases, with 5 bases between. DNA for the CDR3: TGTGCCAGCAGCTTAGCGCTACTGAACACTGAAGCTTTCTTT. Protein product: CASSLALLNTEAFF.

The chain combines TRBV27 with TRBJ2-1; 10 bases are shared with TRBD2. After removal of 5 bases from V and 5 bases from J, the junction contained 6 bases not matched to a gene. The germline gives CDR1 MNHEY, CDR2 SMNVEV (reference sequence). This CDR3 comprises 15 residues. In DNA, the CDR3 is TGTGCCAGCAGTCTCAGGACTAGCGGAAACAATGAGCAGTTCTTC. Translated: CASSLRTSGNNEQFF.

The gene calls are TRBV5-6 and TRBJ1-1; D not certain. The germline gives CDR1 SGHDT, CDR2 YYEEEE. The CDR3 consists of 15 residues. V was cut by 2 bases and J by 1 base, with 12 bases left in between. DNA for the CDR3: TGTGCCAGCAGCTTAGGTCAGGCGTCGAACACTGAAGCTTTCTTT. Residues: CASSLGQASNTEAFF.

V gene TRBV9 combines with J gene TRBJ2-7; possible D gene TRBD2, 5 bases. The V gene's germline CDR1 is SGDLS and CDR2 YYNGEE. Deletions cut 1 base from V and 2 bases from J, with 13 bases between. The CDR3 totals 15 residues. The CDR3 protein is CASSVSGGGPYEQYF. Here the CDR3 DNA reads TGTGCCAGCAGCGTATCAGGAGGTGGGCCCTACGAGCAGTACTTC.